A single sample gave rise to the 12 T cell receptor beta chains below, sequenced in a study of beta chain features in type 1 diabetes (dated by TCRdb to 2016 to 2019). Receptor libraries were prepared by the immunoSEQ multiplex PCR assay. The entire amount of isolated RNA was reverse transcribed using the High Capacity cDNA Reverse Transcription Kit, so the sequenced TCRB transcripts were expressed ones. The table comes from immuneACCESS by way of TCRdb, which keeps in-frame sequences with V and J called. Part of the clones is missing from these tables; in studies checked, under half for an unresolved V gene and the rest for unknown reasons. In all, the sample holds around 300,000 clones, and 11% of those were seen once. The biggest ten clones account for under 0.02% of the sample. Sequencing was done on a sample of naive CD4+ T cells from blood. Read against the paper, the sample's cell subset or site label means: true naive CD4+ T cells. These receptor sequences come from a woman aged 25 to 39 in good health.

The V gene is TRBV6-1, the J gene TRBJ1-1; D is uncertain. Germline CDR1 is MNHNS and CDR2 is SASEGT. The germline V and J ends were trimmed by 7 bases and 5 bases, with 11 bases remaining between them. The CDR3 loop spans 12 amino acids. CDR3 protein: CASILRETEAFF. The CDR3 nucleotides read TGTGCCAGCATCTTGCGGGAAACTGAAGCTTTCTTT.

This clone appeared a few times. The gene calls are TRBV30 and TRBJ2-5; TRBD2 aligns across 11 bases. Germline CDR1 reads GTSNPN; CDR2 reads SVGIG (reference sequence). The CDR3 extends over 14 amino acids. Trimming cost V 1 base and J 4 bases; bases outside gene matches: 2. The CDR3 nucleotides read TGTGCCTGGAGTGCCGGACTAGCGGGAGAGACCCAGTACTTC. This translates into CAWSAGLAGETQYF.

This clone was recorded a few times. J is TRBJ2-4 and V is TRBV7-9, with D possibly being TRBD1 (5 bases). Trimming left V 7 bases short and J 0 bases short, with 13 bases between. There are 15 residues in the CDR3. The germline V gene encodes CDR1 SEHNR and CDR2 FQNEAQ (reference sequence). CDR3 protein: CASTPGRVAKNIQYF. CDR3 sequence (DNA): TGTGCCAGCACCCCGGGCAGGGTAGCCAAAAACATTCAGTACTTC.

The table lists this clone with a few counts. The V call is TRBV11-2, the J call TRBJ2-5; 9 nucleotides line up with TRBD2. There are 16 residues in the CDR3. CDR1 is SGHAT, CDR2 FQNNGV, per germline. The V gene end was trimmed by 5 bases and the J gene end by 3 bases; junction bases not matched to a gene: 10. The CDR3 sequence: CASSGRTSVRKETQYF. The CDR3 DNA sequence: TGTGCCAGCAGCGGGAGGACTAGCGTTAGAAAAGAGACCCAGTACTTC.

This rearrangement joins TRBV19 to TRBJ2-3; the match to TRBD2 covers 14 bases. The CDR3 length is 17 residues. CDR1 is LNHDA, CDR2 SQIVND, per germline (reference sequence). The V gene end was trimmed by 6 bases and the J gene end by 3 bases; junction bases not matched to a gene: 8. The CDR3 DNA reads TGTGCCAGTAGGCGGGGACTAGCGGGAGCGGGGACAGATACGCAGTATTTT. It is translated as CASRRGLAGAGTDTQYF.

This clone was detected only a few times. J is TRBJ2-7 and V is TRBV28; 7 bases are shared with TRBD2. J was trimmed by 0 bases and V by 2 bases; bases with no gene match: 10. In germline, CDR1 is MDHEN, CDR2 SYDVKM. The CDR3 totals 17 residues. The CDR3 reads CASSLMVSSGASYEQYF. In DNA form, the CDR3 reads TGTGCCAGCAGTTTAATGGTCAGCAGCGGGGCCTCCTACGAGCAGTACTTC.

The rearrangement links TRBV18 to TRBJ1-1; D gene uncertain. Trimming took off 0 bases at V and 3 bases at J, with 8 bases between the two ends. The CDR3 covers 14 residues. Germline CDR1 is KGHSH and CDR2 is LQKENI. CDR3: CASSPPSEDTEAFF. The CDR3 DNA follows: TGTGCCAGCTCACCACCAAGCGAGGACACTGAAGCTTTCTTT. The complete variable domain, with remaining parts taken from reference TRBV18 and TRBJ1-1, reads NAGVMQNPRHLVRRRGQEARLRCSPMKGHSHVYWYRQLPEEGLKFMVYLQKENIIDESGMPKERFSAEFPKEGPSILRIQQVVRGDSAAYFCASSPPSEDTEAFFGQGTRLTVV.

This clone has just a few counts. CDR3 in DNA: TGTGCCAGCAGCGTGAGCGCCAGCGGGACAGATACGCAGTATTTT. It specifies CASSVSASGTDTQYF. J is TRBJ2-3 and V is TRBV9; tentative D call: TRBD2 (6 bases). The CDR3 has 15 amino acids. V dropped 2 bases and J dropped 3 bases, with 13 bases sitting between them. Germline CDR1 and CDR2: SGDLS and YYNGEE.

This clone was seen more than once but under ten times. The V and J genes are TRBV30 and TRBJ2-1; possibly TRBD2 for D (6 bases). The length of the CDR3 is 12 residues. CDR1 and CDR2 from the germline V gene are GTSNPN and SVGIG (reference sequence). The V end lost 0 bases, the J end lost 6 bases, and 6 bases lay between the germline ends. This CDR3 is CAWSVLANEQFF. As DNA, the CDR3 is TGTGCCTGGAGTGTACTAGCCAATGAGCAGTTCTTC. The full variable domain, completed using reference TRBV30 and TRBJ2-1, is SQTIHQWPATLVQPVGSPLSLECTVEGTSNPNLYWYRQAAGRGLQLLFYSVGIGQISSEVPQNLSASRPQDRQFILSSKKLLLSDSGFYLCAWSVLANEQFFGPGTRLTVL.

Only a few counts were recorded for this clone. V usage is TRBV29-1 and J usage is TRBJ1-1; no clear D. V was cut by 6 bases and J by 8 bases, with 10 bases left in between. Germline CDR1 is SQVTM and CDR2 is ANQGSEA. The CDR3 extends over 10 amino acids. As DNA, the CDR3 is TGCAGCGTCCATACTGCAGAAGCTTTCTTT. Translating it yields CSVHTAEAFF.

The CDR3 here is CASSQVQGGEQFF. CDR3 sequence (DNA): TGTGCCAGCAGCCAAGTCCAGGGAGGTGAGCAGTTCTTC. The chain recombines TRBV14 with TRBJ2-1; a weak D match, TRBD2 (6 bases). CDR1 is SGHDN and CDR2 is FVKESK in the germline V gene. This CDR3 is 13 amino acids long. V was pared by 1 base and J by 9 bases, with 10 bases between.

The table lists this clone with a few counts. The genes are TRBV5-5 and TRBJ2-7, with 12 bases that match TRBD2. V gave up 2 bases and J gave up 4 bases; unmatched junction bases: 7. There are 16 residues in the CDR3. Germline V CDR1 and CDR2: SGHKS, YYEKEE (reference sequence). CDR3 in DNA: TGTGCCAGCAGCTTCACGAAGACTAGCGGGAGTTACGAGCAGTACTTC. This sequence encodes CASSFTKTSGSYEQYF.